This T cell receptor (beta chain) was sequenced for a study of blood T cell repertoires in COVID-19. Patients from Seattle were sampled longitudinally, starting during active infection. The protocol was immunoSEQ multiplex PCR, while the TCRdb copy is restricted to in-frame clones and leaves out a portion. The table shows 85,000 to 130,000 clones, with about three quarters occurring only once. Material: peripheral blood. The sequence came from a man older than 75 with COVID-19, enrolled during active disease.

The CDR3 DNA follows: TGTGCCAGCAGTTTAAGACAGGGTCTTAATCAGCCCCAGCATTTT. This translates into CASSLRQGLNQPQHF. V gene TRBV6-6 combines with J gene TRBJ1-5; TRBD1 agrees at 7 bases. The length of the CDR3 is 15 residues. V dropped 4 bases and J dropped 4; count of bases not matched to a gene: 7. Germline CDR1 and CDR2: MNHNY and SVGAGI (reference sequence).